The 7 T cell receptor beta chains reported below all come from one sample, sequenced in a study of beta chain features in type 1 diabetes. Of the isolated RNA, all was reverse transcribed, and so the sequenced material was expressed TCRB transcripts. The table came from immunoSEQ multiplex PCR; TCRdb's copy has only in-frame clones and leaves some out. In the table there are a few hundred thousand clones, about 29% of which are singletons. The material sequenced was naive CD4+ T cells from blood. The receptor set was obtained from a man between 18 and 29 years old in good health.

This clone was detected a few times. This chain uses TRBV7-9 with TRBJ2-5; D call uncertain. CDR1 and CDR2 (germline): SEHNR, FQNEAQ (reference sequence). Trimming removed 5 bases from V and 0 bases from J, with 10 bases in between. The CDR3 has 14 residues. The DNA for the CDR3 is TGTGCCAGCAGCCCAAGGGCTTACCAAGAGACCCAGTACTTC. This translates into CASSPRAYQETQYF.

This clone has just a few counts. The chain joins TRBV6-6 to TRBJ2-3; 9 positions match TRBD1. V was clipped by 6 bases and J by 4 bases; unmatched bases: 8. Germline V gives CDR1 MNHNY, CDR2 SVGAGI (reference sequence). This CDR3 is 15 amino acids long. The DNA of the CDR3 is TGTGCCAGCAGGACACCCGGGACAGGGTCAGATACGCAGTATTTT. It specifies CASRTPGTGSDTQYF.

V and J are TRBV10-3 and TRBJ2-2; perhaps TRBD2 as D (5 bases). V lost 0 bases to trimming and J lost 1 base, with 9 bases between them. Germline V gene data show CDR1 as ENHRY and CDR2 as SYGVKD. The length of the CDR3 is 16 residues. The CDR3 DNA follows: TGTGCCATCAGTGAGTCGATAGCGCAGAACACCGGGGAGCTGTTTTTT. The encoded protein is CAISESIAQNTGELFF.

The chain links TRBV29-1 to TRBJ2-5; D may be TRBD1 (6 bases). In germline, CDR1 is SQVTM, CDR2 ANQGSEA. The CDR3 sequence is 14 residues long. V was cut by 7 bases and J by 2 bases, with 17 bases left in between. CDR3 sequence reads: CSATRTGPQETQYF. The CDR3 DNA is TGCAGCGCAACCCGTACAGGGCCTCAAGAGACCCAGTACTTC.

The chain uses TRBV7-2 and TRBJ2-3; possibly TRBD1 for D (5 bases). V was trimmed by 3 bases and J by 2 bases, leaving 12 bases between them. Germline V gene sequence: CDR1 SGHTA, CDR2 FQGNSA. The CDR3 totals 15 residues. The CDR3 spells CASSFKGHNTDTQYF. The CDR3 coding sequence is TGTGCCAGCAGCTTCAAGGGGCATAACACAGATACGCAGTATTTT.

The chain is built from TRBV10-3 and TRBJ2-3; TRBD2 matches at 7 bases. CDR3 length equals 14 residues. Unmatched junction bases numbered 4, after V lost 7 bases and J lost 0 bases. The V gene's germline CDR1 is ENHRY and CDR2 SYGVKD. This CDR3 is CAITQAGSTDTQYF. CDR3 nucleotide sequence: TGTGCCATCACCCAAGCGGGAAGCACAGATACGCAGTATTTT.

A few counts support this clone. The chain links TRBV7-3 to TRBJ2-3; 8 bases agree with TRBD2. The CDR3 extends over 15 amino acids. J lost 4 bases, V lost 4 bases, and 7 bases had no gene match. Germline CDR1 reads SGHTA; CDR2 reads FQGTGA. The chain's CDR3 is CASSSFSGNADTQYF. The CDR3 DNA reads TGTGCCAGCAGCTCCTTTAGCGGGAATGCAGATACGCAGTATTTT.